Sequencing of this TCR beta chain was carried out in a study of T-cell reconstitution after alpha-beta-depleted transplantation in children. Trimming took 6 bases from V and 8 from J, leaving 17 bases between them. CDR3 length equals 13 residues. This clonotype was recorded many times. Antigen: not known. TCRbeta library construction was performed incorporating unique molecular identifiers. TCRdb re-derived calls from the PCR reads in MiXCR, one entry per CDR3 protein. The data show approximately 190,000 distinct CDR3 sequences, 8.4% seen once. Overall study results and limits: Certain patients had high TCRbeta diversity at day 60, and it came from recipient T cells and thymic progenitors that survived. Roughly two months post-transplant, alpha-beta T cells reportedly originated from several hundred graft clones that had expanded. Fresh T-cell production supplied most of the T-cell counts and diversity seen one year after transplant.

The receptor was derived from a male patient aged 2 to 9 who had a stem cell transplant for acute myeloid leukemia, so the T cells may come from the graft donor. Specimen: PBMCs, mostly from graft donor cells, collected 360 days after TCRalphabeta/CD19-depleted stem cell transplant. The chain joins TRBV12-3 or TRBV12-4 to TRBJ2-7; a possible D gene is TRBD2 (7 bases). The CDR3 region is CASRFPPGGKQYF. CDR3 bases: TGTGCCAGCAGGTTCCCGCCGGGGGGCAAGCAGTACTTC.